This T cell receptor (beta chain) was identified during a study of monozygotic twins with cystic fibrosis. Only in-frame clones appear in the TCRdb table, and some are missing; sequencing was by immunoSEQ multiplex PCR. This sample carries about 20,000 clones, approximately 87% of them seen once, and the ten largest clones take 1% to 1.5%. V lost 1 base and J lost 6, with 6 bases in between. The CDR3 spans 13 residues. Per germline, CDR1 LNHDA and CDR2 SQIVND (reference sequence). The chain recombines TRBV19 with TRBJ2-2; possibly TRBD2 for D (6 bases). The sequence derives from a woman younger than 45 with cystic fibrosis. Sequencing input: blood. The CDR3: CASSIGGAGELFF. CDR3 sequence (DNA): TGTGCCAGTAGTATAGGGGGGGCCGGGGAGCTGTTTTTT. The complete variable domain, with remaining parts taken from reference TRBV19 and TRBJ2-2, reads DGGITQSPKYLFRKEGQNVTLSCEQNLNHDAMYWYRQDPGQGLRLIYYSQIVNDFQKGDIAEGYSVSREKKESFPLTVTSAQKNPTAFYLCASSIGGAGELFFGEGSRLTVL.